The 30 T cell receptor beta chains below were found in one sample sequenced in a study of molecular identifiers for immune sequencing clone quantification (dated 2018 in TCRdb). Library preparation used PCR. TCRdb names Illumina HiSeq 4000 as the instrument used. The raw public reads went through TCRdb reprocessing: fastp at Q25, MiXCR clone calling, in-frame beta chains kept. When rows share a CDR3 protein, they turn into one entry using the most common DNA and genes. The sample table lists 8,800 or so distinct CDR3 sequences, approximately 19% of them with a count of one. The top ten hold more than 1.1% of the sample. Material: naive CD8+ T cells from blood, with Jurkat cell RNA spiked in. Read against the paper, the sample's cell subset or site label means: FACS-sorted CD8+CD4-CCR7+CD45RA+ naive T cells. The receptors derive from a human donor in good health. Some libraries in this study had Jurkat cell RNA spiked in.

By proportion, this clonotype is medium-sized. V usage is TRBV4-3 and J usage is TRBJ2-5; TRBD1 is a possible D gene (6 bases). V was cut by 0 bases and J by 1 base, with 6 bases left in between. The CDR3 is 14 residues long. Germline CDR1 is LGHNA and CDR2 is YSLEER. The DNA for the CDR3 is TGCGCCAGCAGCCAAGAACAGGGCCAAGAGACCCAGTACTTC. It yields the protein CASSQEQGQETQYF.

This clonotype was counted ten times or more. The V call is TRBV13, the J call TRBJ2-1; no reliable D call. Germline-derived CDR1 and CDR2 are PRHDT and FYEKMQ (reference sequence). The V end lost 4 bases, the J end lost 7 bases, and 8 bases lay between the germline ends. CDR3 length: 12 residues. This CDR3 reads CASSSSVNEQFF. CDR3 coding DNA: TGTGCCAGCAGCTCATCCGTGAATGAGCAGTTCTTC.

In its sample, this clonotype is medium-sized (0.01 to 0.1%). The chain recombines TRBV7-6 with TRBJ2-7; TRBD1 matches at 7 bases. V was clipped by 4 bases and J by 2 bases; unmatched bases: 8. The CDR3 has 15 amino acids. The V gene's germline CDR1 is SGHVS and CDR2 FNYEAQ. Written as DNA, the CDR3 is TGTGCCAGCAGCTCAAGCCTCGACAGGGCCTACGAGCAGTACTTC. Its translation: CASSSSLDRAYEQYF.

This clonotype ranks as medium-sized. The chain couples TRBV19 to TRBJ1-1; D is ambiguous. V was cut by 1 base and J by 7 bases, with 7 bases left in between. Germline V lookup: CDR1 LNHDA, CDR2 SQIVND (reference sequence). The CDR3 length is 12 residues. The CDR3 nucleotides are TGTGCCAGTAGTATAGGGGGAGTTGAAGCTTTCTTT. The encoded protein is CASSIGGVEAFF.

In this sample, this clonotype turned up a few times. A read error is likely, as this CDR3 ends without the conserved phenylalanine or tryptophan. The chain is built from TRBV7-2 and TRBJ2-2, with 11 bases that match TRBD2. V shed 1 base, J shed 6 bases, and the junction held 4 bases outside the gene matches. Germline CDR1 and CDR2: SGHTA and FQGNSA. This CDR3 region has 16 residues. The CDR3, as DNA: TGTGCCAGCAGCTTAGGACTAGCGGGGAAGGCCGGGGAGCTGTTTTCT. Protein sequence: CASSLGLAGKAGELFS.

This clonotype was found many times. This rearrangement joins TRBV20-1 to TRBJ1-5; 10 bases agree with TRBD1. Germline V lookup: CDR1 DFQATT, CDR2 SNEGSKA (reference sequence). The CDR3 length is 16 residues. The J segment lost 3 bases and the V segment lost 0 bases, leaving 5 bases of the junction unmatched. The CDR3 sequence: CSARETGQGNNQPQHF. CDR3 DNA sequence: TGCAGTGCTAGAGAGACGGGACAGGGGAACAATCAGCCCCAGCATTTT.

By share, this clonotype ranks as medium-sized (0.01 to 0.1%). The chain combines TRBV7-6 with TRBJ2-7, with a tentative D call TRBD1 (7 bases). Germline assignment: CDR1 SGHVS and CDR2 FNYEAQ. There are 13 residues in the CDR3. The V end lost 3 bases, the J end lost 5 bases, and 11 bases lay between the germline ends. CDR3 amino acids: CASSFAGGNEQYF. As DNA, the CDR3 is TGTGCCAGCAGCTTCGCAGGGGGGAACGAGCAGTACTTC.

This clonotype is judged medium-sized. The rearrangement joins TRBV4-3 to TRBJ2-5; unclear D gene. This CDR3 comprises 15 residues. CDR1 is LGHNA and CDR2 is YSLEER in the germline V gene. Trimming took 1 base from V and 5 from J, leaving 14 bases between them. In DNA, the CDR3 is TGCGCCAGCAGCCAAGTGGTCTGGCCCGTTGAGACCCAGTACTTC. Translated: CASSQVVWPVETQYF.

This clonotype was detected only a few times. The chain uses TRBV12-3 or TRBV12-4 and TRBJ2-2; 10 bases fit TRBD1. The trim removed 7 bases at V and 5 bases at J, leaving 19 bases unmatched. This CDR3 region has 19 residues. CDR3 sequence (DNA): TGTGCCAGCACCAACACTCGGGGGACAGGGGTTTTCATTACCGGGGAGCTGTTTTTT. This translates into CASTNTRGTGVFITGELFF.

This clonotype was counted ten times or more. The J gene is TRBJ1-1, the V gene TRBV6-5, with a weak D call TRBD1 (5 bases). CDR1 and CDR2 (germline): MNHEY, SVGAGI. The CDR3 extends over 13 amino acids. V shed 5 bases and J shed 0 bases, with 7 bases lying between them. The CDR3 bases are TGTGCCAGCAGTATCAGGGTGAACACTGAAGCTTTCTTT. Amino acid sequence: CASSIRVNTEAFF.

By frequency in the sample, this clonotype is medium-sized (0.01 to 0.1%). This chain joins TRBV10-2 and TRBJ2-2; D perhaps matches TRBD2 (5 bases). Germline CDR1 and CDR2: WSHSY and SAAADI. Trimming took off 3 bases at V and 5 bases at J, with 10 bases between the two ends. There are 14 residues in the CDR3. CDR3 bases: TGCGCCAGCAGTGAACGGGAATTGACCGGGGAGCTGTTTTTT. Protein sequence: CASSERELTGELFF.

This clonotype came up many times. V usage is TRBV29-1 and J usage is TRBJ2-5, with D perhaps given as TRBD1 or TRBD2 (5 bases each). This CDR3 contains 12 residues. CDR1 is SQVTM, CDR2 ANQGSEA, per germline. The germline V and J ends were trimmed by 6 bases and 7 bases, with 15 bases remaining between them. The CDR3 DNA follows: TGCAGCGTCGTCGGTTTGAGGGGGACCCAGTACTTC. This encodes CSVVGLRGTQYF.

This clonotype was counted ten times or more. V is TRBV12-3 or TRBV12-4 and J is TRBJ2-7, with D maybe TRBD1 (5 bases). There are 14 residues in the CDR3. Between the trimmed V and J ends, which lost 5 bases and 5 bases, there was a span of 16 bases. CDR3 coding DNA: TGTGCCAGCAGTCTAGACAGCGCCCTTAACGAGCAGTACTTC. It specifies CASSLDSALNEQYF.

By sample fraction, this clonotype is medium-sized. CDR3 sequence: CASSEGGHGTEAFF. Here the CDR3 DNA reads TGCGCCAGCAGTGAAGGGGGGCATGGGACTGAAGCTTTCTTT. V gene TRBV10-1 combines with J gene TRBJ1-1; D possibly corresponds to TRBD1 (6 bases). The CDR3 covers 14 residues. Trimming shortened V by 3 bases and J by 5 bases, and 13 bases separated the two germline ends. Germline CDR1 is WNHNN and CDR2 is SYGVQD (reference sequence).

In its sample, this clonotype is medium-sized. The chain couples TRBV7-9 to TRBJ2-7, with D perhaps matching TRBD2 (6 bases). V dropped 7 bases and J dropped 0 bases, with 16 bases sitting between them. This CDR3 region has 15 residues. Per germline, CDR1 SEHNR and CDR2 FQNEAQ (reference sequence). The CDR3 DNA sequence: TGTGCCAGCACAGACCTAGCGAAACACTCCTACGAGCAGTACTTC. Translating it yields CASTDLAKHSYEQYF.

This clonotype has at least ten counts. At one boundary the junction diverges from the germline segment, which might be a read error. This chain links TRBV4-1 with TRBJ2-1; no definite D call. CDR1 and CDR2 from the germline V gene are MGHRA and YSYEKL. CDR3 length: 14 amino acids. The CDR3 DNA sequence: TGCGCCAGCAGCCAAGGCGGCTCCTACGATGAGCAGTTCTTC. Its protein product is CASSQGGSYDEQFF.

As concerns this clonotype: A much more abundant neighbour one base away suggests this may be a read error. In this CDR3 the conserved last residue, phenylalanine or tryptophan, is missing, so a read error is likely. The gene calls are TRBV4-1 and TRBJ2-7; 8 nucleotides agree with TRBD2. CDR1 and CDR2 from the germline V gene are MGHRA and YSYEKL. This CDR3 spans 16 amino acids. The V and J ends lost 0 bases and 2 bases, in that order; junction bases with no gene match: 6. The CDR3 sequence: CASSQEGVSGTYEQYL. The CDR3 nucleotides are TGCGCCAGCAGCCAAGAAGGTGTTAGCGGGACCTACGAGCAGTACCTC.

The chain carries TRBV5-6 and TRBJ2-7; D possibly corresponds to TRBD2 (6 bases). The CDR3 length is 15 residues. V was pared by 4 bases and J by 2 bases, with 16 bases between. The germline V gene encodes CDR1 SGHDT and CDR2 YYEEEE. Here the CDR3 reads CASSPWGGGTYEQYF. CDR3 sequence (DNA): TGTGCCAGCAGCCCGTGGGGCGGCGGGACCTACGAGCAGTACTTC.

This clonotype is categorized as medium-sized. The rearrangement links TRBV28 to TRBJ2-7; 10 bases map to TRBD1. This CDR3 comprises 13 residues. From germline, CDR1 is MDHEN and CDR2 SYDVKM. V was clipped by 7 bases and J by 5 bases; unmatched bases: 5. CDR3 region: CASIRQGAHEQYF. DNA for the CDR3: TGTGCCAGCATCCGACAGGGGGCCCACGAGCAGTACTTC.

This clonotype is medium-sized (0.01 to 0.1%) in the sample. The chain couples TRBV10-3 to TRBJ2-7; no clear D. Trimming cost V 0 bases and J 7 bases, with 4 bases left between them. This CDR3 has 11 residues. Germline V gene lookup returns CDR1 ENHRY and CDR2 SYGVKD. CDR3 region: CAISESGEQYF. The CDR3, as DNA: TGTGCCATCAGTGAGTCTGGGGAGCAGTACTTC.

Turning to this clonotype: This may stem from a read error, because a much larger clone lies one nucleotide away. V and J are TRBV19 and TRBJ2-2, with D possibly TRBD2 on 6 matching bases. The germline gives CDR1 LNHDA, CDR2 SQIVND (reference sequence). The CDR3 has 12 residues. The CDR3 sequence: CASSIIPGGLFF. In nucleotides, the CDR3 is TGTGCCAGTAGTATAATCCCCGGGGGGCTGTTTTTT.

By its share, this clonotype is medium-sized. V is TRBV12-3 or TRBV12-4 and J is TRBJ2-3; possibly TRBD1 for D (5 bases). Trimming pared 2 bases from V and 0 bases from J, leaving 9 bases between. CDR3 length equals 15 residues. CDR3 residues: CASSLQQASTDTQYF. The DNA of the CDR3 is TGTGCCAGCAGTTTACAACAGGCAAGCACAGATACGCAGTATTTT.

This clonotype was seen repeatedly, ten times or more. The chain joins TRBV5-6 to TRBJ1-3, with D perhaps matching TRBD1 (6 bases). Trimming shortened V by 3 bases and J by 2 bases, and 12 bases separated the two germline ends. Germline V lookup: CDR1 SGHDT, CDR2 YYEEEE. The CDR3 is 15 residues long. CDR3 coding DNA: TGTGCCAGCAGCTGGGACCGGACAGCTGGAAACACCATATATTTT. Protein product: CASSWDRTAGNTIYF.

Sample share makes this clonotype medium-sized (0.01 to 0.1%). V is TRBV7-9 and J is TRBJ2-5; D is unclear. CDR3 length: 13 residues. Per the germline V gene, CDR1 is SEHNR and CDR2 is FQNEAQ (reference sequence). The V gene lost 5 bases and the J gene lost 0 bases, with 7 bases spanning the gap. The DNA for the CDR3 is TGTGCCAGCAGCCCCTCGTACCAAGAGACCCAGTACTTC. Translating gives CASSPSYQETQYF.

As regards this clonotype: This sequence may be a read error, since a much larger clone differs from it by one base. Here the CDR3 DNA reads TGTGCCAGCAGCTCCCCAGGGGAATCCTACGAGCAGTACTTC. It encodes CASSSPGESYEQYF. The chain recombines TRBV7-2 with TRBJ2-7, with D possibly matching TRBD1 (6 bases). CDR1 and CDR2 (germline): SGHTA, FQGNSA. Between the trimmed V and J ends, which lost 4 bases and 1 base, there was a span of 11 bases. The CDR3 is 14 residues long.

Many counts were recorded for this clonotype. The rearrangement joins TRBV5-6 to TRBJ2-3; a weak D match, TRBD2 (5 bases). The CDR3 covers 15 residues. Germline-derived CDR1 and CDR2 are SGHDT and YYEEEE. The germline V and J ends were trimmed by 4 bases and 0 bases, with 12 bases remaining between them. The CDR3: CASSVSGSSTDTQYF. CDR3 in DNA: TGTGCCAGCAGCGTGAGCGGTTCTAGCACAGATACGCAGTATTTT.

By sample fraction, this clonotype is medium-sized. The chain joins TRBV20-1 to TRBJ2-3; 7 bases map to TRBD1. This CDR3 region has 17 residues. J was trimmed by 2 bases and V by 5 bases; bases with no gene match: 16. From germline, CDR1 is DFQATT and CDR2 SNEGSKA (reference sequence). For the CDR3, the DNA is TGCAGTGCTCCCCGGACAGGCCCACAGAAATACACAGATACGCAGTATTTT. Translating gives CSAPRTGPQKYTDTQYF.

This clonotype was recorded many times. CDR3 nucleotide sequence: TGTGCCAGCAGTGTAAGACAGGCATCCTACGAGCAGTACTTC. This encodes CASSVRQASYEQYF. This sequence joins TRBV12-3 or TRBV12-4 and TRBJ2-7, with D maybe TRBD1 (6 bases). The length of the CDR3 is 14 residues. Trimming cost V 5 bases and J 1 base, with 12 bases left between them.

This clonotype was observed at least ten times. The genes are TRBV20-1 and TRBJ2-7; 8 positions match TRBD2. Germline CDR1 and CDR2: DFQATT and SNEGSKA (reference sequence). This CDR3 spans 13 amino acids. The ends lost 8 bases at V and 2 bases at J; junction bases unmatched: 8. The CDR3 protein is CSQKRESAYEQYF. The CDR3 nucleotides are TGCAGTCAAAAGCGGGAGTCAGCCTACGAGCAGTACTTC.

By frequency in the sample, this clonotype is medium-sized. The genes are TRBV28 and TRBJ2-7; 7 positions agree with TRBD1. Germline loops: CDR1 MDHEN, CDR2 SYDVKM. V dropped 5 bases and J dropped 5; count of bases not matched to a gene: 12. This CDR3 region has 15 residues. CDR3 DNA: TGTGCCAGCAGTCCGAACAGACAGGGCGCCCACGAGCAGTACTTC. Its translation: CASSPNRQGAHEQYF.